Listed below are T cell receptor beta chains from one sample, sequenced in a study of cytomegalovirus exposure and HLA in healthy donors. Profiled with immunoSEQ multiplex PCR; TCRdb holds only in-frame clones, not every one. The sample lists 100,000 to 150,000 clones; 80% were seen once. The specimen sequenced was PBMCs. These receptors were taken from a male donor in good health and CMV-seronegative. Each CDR3 is given with its conserved first and last residue. A D gene is named only where the DNA matches it firmly. Clone size is given for some rows only: seen once, a few or many times, or a class if the clone is expanded.

J: TRBJ2-1
size: .
V: TRBV27
D: TRBD2
DNA: TGTGCCAGCAGTTTGTTGAGTCCCACTAGCGGACCCAGCTCCTACAATGAGCAGTTCTTC
CDR3: CASSLLSPTSGPSSYNEQFF

J: TRBJ2-3
size: .
V: TRBV5-6
D: TRBD2
DNA: TGTGCCAGCAGCGCGTGGCTGCTAGCGGGAGCAGATACGCAGTATTTT
CDR3: CASSAWLLAGADTQYF

J: TRBJ2-7
size: .
V: TRBV30
D: TRBD1
DNA: TGTGCCTGTGCCGGGACAGGGTTCTACGAGCAGTACTTC
CDR3: CACAGTGFYEQYF

J: TRBJ2-3
size: .
V: TRBV6-5
D: .
DNA: TGTGCCAGCAGCTACGAACCAGGGAAGGGGTCAGATACGCAGTATTTT
CDR3: CASSYEPGKGSDTQYF

J: TRBJ1-2
size: .
V: TRBV27
D: TRBD1
DNA: TGTGCCAGCAGCAGACAGGGGTCGGGCTACACCTTC
CDR3: CASSRQGSGYTF

J: TRBJ1-2
size: once
V: TRBV5-4
D: .
DNA: TGTGCCAGCAGGCATCTATCAGGGAACTATGGCTACACCTTC
CDR3: CASRHLSGNYGYTF

J: TRBJ1-1
size: .
V: TRBV30
D: .
DNA: TGTGCCTGGAGTGTAGGGGGGAACACTGAAGCTTTCTTT
CDR3: CAWSVGGNTEAFF

J: TRBJ1-5
size: .
V: TRBV28
D: .
DNA: TGTGCCAGCAGTTTCTTAGAACAGGGCCATCAGCCCCAGCATTTT
CDR3: CASSFLEQGHQPQHF

J: TRBJ1-2
size: few
V: TRBV7-9
D: .
DNA: TGTGCCAGCAGCTTAGGGCCAGGGGATGGCTACACCTTC
CDR3: CASSLGPGDGYTF

J: TRBJ1-5
size: .
V: TRBV27
D: .
DNA: TGTGCCGGCAGTATGACGCAGGGTAAGCCCCAGCATTTT
CDR3: CAGSMTQGKPQHF

J: TRBJ1-3
size: .
V: TRBV11-1
D: TRBD1
DNA: TGTGCCAGCAGCGCCGGACAGGGGGTGACTGGAAACACCATATATTTT
CDR3: CASSAGQGVTGNTIYF

J: TRBJ1-3
size: once
V: TRBV30
D: TRBD1
DNA: TGTGCCTGGAGCTACACAGGGGGCTCTGGAAACACCATATATTTT
CDR3: CAWSYTGGSGNTIYF

J: TRBJ1-6
size: .
V: TRBV18
D: TRBD1
DNA: TGTGCCAGCTCTACCTCTTTCGGGACAGATAATTCACCCCTCCACTTT
CDR3: CASSTSFGTDNSPLHF

J: TRBJ2-1
size: few
V: TRBV28
D: .
DNA: TGTGCCAGCGGGGGCCCATTCTACAATGAGCAGTTCTTC
CDR3: CASGGPFYNEQFF

J: TRBJ2-3
size: .
V: TRBV10-3
D: .
DNA: TGTGCCATCAGGCCCGGGACAAGCACAGATACGCAGTATTTT
CDR3: CAIRPGTSTDTQYF